This TCR beta chain is from a study of control samples from healthy donors and cancer patients (dated by TCRdb to the early 2020s). CDR1 and CDR2 are read off the germline V gene (reference sequence) as LNHDA and SQIVND. The trim is 3 bases for V and 0 bases for J, with a gap of 11 bases between the germline ends. Inclusive of the bounding cysteine and phenylalanine, the CDR3 is 15 residues long. Of the read, only the CDR3 DNA is kept; its 45 bases are in frame from base 1. Library generation was performed with the immunoSEQ multiplex PCR assay. Sourced from immuneACCESS, this table was stored by TCRdb with only in-frame sequences that have V and J called. A share of the clones is absent; for the studies checked, an unresolved V gene accounts for under half, and the remainder has no known explanation. This sample comprises fewer than 90,000 clones, about 88% of them detected only once. The ten largest clones take up around 5.7% of the sample.

A word on this clone: Its antigen is still unknown. Qualities for individual bases were not recorded, and no much larger clone is one base off.

Sequences were obtained from blood. This sequence uses TRBV19 and TRBJ1-1, with the identity of the D gene unclear. The sequence came from a woman in her forties or fifties in good health. The nucleotides read TGTGCCAGTAGTATTTTTGGGGATCTGAACACTGAAGCTTTCTTT. Translated, this is CASSIFGDLNTEAFF.